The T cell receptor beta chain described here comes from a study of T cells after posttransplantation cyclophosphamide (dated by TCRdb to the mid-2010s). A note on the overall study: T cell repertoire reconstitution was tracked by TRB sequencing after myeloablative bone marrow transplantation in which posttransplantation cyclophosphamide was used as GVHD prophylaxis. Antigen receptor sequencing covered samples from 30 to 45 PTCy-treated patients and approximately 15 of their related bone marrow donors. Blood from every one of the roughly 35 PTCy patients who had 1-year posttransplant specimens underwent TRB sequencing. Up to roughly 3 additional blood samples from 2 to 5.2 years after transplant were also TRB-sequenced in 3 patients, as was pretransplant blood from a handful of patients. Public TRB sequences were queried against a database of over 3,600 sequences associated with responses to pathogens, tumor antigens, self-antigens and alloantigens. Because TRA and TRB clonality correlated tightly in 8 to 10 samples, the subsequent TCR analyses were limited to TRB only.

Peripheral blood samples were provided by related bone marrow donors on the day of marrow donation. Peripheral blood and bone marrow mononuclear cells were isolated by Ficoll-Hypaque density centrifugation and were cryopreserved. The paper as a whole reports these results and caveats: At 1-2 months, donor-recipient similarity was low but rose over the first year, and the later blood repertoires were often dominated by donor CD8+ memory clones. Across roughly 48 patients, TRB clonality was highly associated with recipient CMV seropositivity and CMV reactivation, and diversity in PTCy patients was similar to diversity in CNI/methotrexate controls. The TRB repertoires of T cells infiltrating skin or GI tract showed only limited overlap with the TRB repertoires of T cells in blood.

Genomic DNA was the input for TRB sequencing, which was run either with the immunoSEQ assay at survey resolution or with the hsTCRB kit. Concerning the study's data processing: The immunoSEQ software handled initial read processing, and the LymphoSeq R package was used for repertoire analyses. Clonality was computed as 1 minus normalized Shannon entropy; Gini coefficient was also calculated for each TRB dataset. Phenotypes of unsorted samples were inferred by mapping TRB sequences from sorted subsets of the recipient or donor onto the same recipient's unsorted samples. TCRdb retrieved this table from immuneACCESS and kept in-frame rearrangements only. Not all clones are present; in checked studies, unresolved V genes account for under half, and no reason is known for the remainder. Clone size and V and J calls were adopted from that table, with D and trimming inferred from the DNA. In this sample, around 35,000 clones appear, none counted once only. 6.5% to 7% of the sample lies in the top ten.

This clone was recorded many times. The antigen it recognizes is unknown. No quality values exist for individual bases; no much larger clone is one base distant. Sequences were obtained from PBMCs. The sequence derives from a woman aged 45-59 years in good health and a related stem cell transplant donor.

The sequenced DNA: TGTGCCAGCAGCCGACAGGGGGGGAATGAAAAACTGTTTTTT. The translation is CASSRQGGNEKLFF. This chain is built from TRBV12-3 or TRBV12-4 and TRBJ1-4, with TRBD1 matching 9 junction bases. The CDR3 runs 14 amino acids, cysteine and phenylalanine included. Only the CDR3 part of the read is kept: 42 bases, read in frame from the first base. V is trimmed back by 6 bases and J by 5 bases, and the junction contains 4 bases that no gene match accounts for.